This is a list of T cell receptor beta chains from one sample in a study of blood T cell repertoires in COVID-19. Produced via immunoSEQ multiplex PCR; TCRdb's table is partial and in-frame only. The sample has about 240,000 clones, around 83% seen once. The material sequenced was peripheral blood. The receptors shown here come from a woman younger than 30 with acute or convalescent COVID-19. CDR3s include the opening cysteine and the closing phenylalanine or tryptophan. The D gene is left open where the match is weak. Clone size is not always given. Where it is, it says once, few, many or a class for expanded clones.

V gene,CDR3 length,clone size,J gene,D gene,CDR3 DNA,CDR3 protein
TRBV30,14,-,TRBJ1-1,TRBD1,TGTGCCTGGAGTCCAGGGGGAATGAACACTGAAGCTTTCTTT,CAWSPGGMNTEAFF
TRBV7-9,15,once,TRBJ2-2,TRBD2,TGTGCCAGCAGCTTAAAGCGGGAGAACACTGGGGAGCTGTTTTTT,CASSLKRENTGELFF
TRBV5-1,16,-,TRBJ2-7,TRBD2,TGCGCCAGCAGCTTGGGGGGGACTAGCGGGACCGGCGAGCAGTACTTC,CASSLGGTSGTGEQYF
TRBV19,15,many,TRBJ2-5,TRBD2,TGTGCCAGTAAAAGGATAGCGGGAGGCAGGGAGACCCAGTACTTC,CASKRIAGGRETQYF
TRBV6-2/TRBV6-3,15,-,TRBJ1-6,-,TGTGCCAGCAGTTACCGCGGGACTGTGGGCTCACCCCTCCACTTT,CASSYRGTVGSPLHF
TRBV7-2,12,-,TRBJ1-1,-,TGTGCCAGCAGCTTAGCTCGACTTGATGCTTTCTTT,CASSLARLDAFF
TRBV27,21,-,TRBJ2-2,TRBD2,TGTGCCAGCAGTTTTGGAGGCCATGGGACAGCCGGGACTAGCATCGGCGGGGAGCTGTTTTTT,CASSFGGHGTAGTSIGGELFF
TRBV12-3/TRBV12-4,13,-,TRBJ2-1,-,TGTGCCAGCAGTCAAAACCGGGTGGGTGAGCAGTTCTTC,CASSQNRVGEQFF
TRBV7-6,15,-,TRBJ2-7,TRBD2,TGTGCCAGCAGCTTTGAGTCCCGGGGGGACTACGAGCAGTACTTC,CASSFESRGDYEQYF
TRBV18,16,-,TRBJ2-2,-,TGTGCCAGCTCACCACCCGGCAGGGGTAACACCGGGGAGCTGTTTTTT,CASSPPGRGNTGELFF
TRBV29-1,13,-,TRBJ2-5,TRBD2,TGCAGCGTTGAGGCGGCGGGGGGAGAGACCCAGTACTTC,CSVEAAGGETQYF
TRBV7-9,12,-,TRBJ2-1,TRBD2,TGTGCCAGCAGGCGGGAGCAGGATGAGCAGTTCTTC,CASRREQDEQFF
TRBV10-3,17,-,TRBJ2-7,TRBD2,TGTGCCATCAGACGGGACCCCAGACTAGCGGGAGGTTCCGAGCAGTACTTC,CAIRRDPRLAGGSEQYF
TRBV5-1,15,-,TRBJ1-1,-,TGCGCCAGCAGCGCTCCGGGACTCACGAACACTGAAGCTTTCTTT,CASSAPGLTNTEAFF
TRBV30,12,-,TRBJ1-5,TRBD1,TGTGCCTGCGGACAGGGGGCCCAGCCCCAGCATTTT,CACGQGAQPQHF
TRBV24-1,17,-,TRBJ2-1,TRBD2,TGTGCCACCAGTGACCAAAGGACAGGACTAGCGGGAGTTGAGCAGTTCTTC,CATSDQRTGLAGVEQFF
TRBV7-8,14,-,TRBJ2-1,TRBD2,TGTGCCAGCAGCGTAGGACTAGCGGGGGGAGTGGGGTTCTTC,CASSVGLAGGVGFF
TRBV30,15,-,TRBJ2-1,TRBD2,TGTGCCTGGAGTGTACCTACTAGCGGATACAATGAGCAGTTCTTC,CAWSVPTSGYNEQFF
TRBV14,14,-,TRBJ2-1,-,TGTGCCAGCAGCCGTGGCGGGCTGTACAATGAGCAGTTCTTC,CASSRGGLYNEQFF
TRBV7-2,17,-,TRBJ2-5,TRBD2,TGTGCCAGCAGCTTAGCGCGCAGCGGGAGGGCCGGGGAGACCCAGTACTTC,CASSLARSGRAGETQYF
TRBV7-9,14,-,TRBJ2-7,TRBD1,TGTGCCAGCAGCTACCCAGGACAGGGGGGGATTCAGTACTTC,CASSYPGQGGIQYF
TRBV28,15,once,TRBJ2-5,TRBD2,TGTGCCAGCAGTACTCGGACTAGCGGGAGCGAGACCCAGTACTTC,CASSTRTSGSETQYF
TRBV6-6,16,-,TRBJ1-6,-,TGTGCCAGCAGGTTACAGGGCCGCAGCCTTAATTCACCCCTCCACTTT,CASRLQGRSLNSPLHF
TRBV6-5,13,-,TRBJ2-2,-,TGTGCCAGCAGCCTCAGAGGCACCGGGGAGCTGTTTTTT,CASSLRGTGELFF
TRBV19,13,-,TRBJ1-2,-,TGTGCCTCCAAAGGTACCGGGAGCCATGGCTACACCTTC,CASKGTGSHGYTF
TRBV6-5,15,-,TRBJ1-4,TRBD1,TGTGCCAGCAGACCACAGGGGACAGGGACAGAAAAACTGTTTTTT,CASRPQGTGTEKLFF
TRBV11-3,14,-,TRBJ2-1,TRBD2,TGTGCCAGCAGCCCGGGACTAGGACACAATGAGCAGTTCTTC,CASSPGLGHNEQFF
TRBV6-2/TRBV6-3,16,-,TRBJ1-1,TRBD1,TGTGCCAGCAGTTATATGGGACAGGGGAGAGGAACTGAAGCTTTCTTT,CASSYMGQGRGTEAFF
TRBV4-3,17,-,TRBJ2-7,TRBD1,TGCGCCAGCAGCCAAGCGGTACAGGGGCACGCCCTGGGTGAGCAGTACTTC,CASSQAVQGHALGEQYF
TRBV29-1,12,few,TRBJ1-2,-,TGCAGCGCCCAGGCTTTAGGCTATGGCTACACCTTC,CSAQALGYGYTF
TRBV7-6,15,-,TRBJ2-5,TRBD2,TGTGCCAGCAGCTTAGCGTCGGGGAGGGAAGAGACCCAGTACTTC,CASSLASGREETQYF
TRBV19,13,-,TRBJ2-7,-,TGTGCCAGTAGTATCGACTCTAGTGGGGAGCAGTACTTC,CASSIDSSGEQYF
TRBV18,14,-,TRBJ2-5,TRBD1,TGTGCCAGCTCACCAGGGACAGGTCAAGAGACCCAGTACTTC,CASSPGTGQETQYF
TRBV5-1,21,-,TRBJ2-1,TRBD2,TGCGCCAGCAGCTTGAGATACCAGACTAGCGGGAGAGCCTTAGCTTCAAATGAGCAGTTCTTC,CASSLRYQTSGRALASNEQFF
TRBV29-1,13,-,TRBJ1-1,-,TGCAGCGGCCGGACAGTAGGGAACACTGAAGCTTTCTTT,CSGRTVGNTEAFF
TRBV5-4,16,-,TRBJ2-1,TRBD2,TGTGCCAGCACCGGGGCGGGAGTAGGCTCCTACAATGAGCAGTTCTTC,CASTGAGVGSYNEQFF
TRBV7-2,17,-,TRBJ1-5,TRBD1,TGTGCCAGCAGCTTAGCCCACAGGGGTCGGGGCAATCAGCCCCAGCATTTT,CASSLAHRGRGNQPQHF
TRBV6-6,15,-,TRBJ1-5,-,TGTGCCAGCAGTTACGCAGGTTTATACTATCAGCCCCAGCATTTT,CASSYAGLYYQPQHF
TRBV6-2/TRBV6-3,13,-,TRBJ2-7,-,TGTGCCAGCAACCCGGCCGACACCTACGAGCAGTACTTC,CASNPADTYEQYF
TRBV5-4,15,-,TRBJ2-7,-,TGTGCCAGCAGCTTCAGTAGCGGACACTCCTACGAGCAGTACTTC,CASSFSSGHSYEQYF
TRBV4-1,14,-,TRBJ2-3,-,TGCGCCAGCAGCCAAGAGATTGGCATAGATACGCAGTATTTT,CASSQEIGIDTQYF
TRBV6-2/TRBV6-3,13,-,TRBJ2-7,TRBD2,TGTGCCAGCAGCGGGACTAGCTCCTTTCGGTGGGACTTC,CASSGTSSFRWDF
TRBV25-1,18,-,TRBJ2-1,-,TGTGCCAGCAGTGAAGCACGGATGGACGGGAGTTCCTACAATGAGCAGTTCTTC,CASSEARMDGSSYNEQFF
TRBV5-4,13,-,TRBJ2-1,-,TGTGCCAGTGGGGGGACGGTCTACAATGAGCAGTTCTTC,CASGGTVYNEQFF
TRBV2,13,-,TRBJ1-1,-,TGTGCCACCCAAACAGGAAAGAACACTGAAGCTTTCTTT,CATQTGKNTEAFF
TRBV27,16,-,TRBJ2-3,TRBD2,TGTGCCAGCAGTCTGGGGGTAGCGGGAGCTGTGGATACGCAGTATTTT,CASSLGVAGAVDTQYF
TRBV5-1,13,-,TRBJ2-5,-,TGCGCCAGCAGCTTGTCTTATATAGAGACCCAGTACTTC,CASSLSYIETQYF
TRBV10-3,15,-,TRBJ2-3,TRBD1,TGTGCCATCAGACGGGGACAGGGAAGCACAGATACGCAGTATTTT,CAIRRGQGSTDTQYF
TRBV7-9,16,-,TRBJ1-2,-,TGTGCCAGCAGCTCTCCTTCCCAGGGTCCCGCTGATGGCTACACCTTC,CASSSPSQGPADGYTF
TRBV10-1,20,few,TRBJ2-7,TRBD1,TGCGCCAGGAAAGTAGGGATTCGGGACAGGGCCTTCGAAACCCTCTACGAGCAGTACTTC,CARKVGIRDRAFETLYEQYF